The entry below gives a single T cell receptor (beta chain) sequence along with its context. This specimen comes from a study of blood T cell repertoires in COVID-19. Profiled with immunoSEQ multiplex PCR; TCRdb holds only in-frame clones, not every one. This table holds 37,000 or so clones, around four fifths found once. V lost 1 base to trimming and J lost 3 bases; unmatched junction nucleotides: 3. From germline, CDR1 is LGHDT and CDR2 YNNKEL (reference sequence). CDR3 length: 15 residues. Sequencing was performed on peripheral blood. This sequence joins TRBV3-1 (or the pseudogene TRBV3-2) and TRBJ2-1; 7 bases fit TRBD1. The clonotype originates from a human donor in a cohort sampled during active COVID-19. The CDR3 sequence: CASSQVTGVYNEQFF. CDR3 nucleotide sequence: TGTGCCAGCAGCCAAGTTACAGGGGTCTACAATGAGCAGTTCTTC.